This T cell receptor beta chain derives from a study of blood T cell repertoires in COVID-19. A few counts support this clone. The repertoire was sequenced with immunoSEQ multiplex PCR; TCRdb's copy has only in-frame clones and lacks some. The sample records 150,000 to 200,000 clones, 82% being singletons. CDR3 length: 15 residues. V was pared by 5 bases and J by 2 bases, with 4 bases of the junction left unmatched. From germline, CDR1 is SSHAT and CDR2 FNYEAQ (reference sequence). This rearrangement joins TRBV7-7 to TRBJ1-3, with 9 bases matching TRBD1. The clonotype comes from a woman aged 60-75 years with acute COVID-19. The sample consisted of PBMCs or T cells enriched from blood (not recorded which). CDR3 sequence (DNA): TGTGCCAGCAGCGCCGGGACAGGGACTGGAAACACCATATATTTT. This encodes CASSAGTGTGNTIYF.